This TCR beta chain was profiled in a study of blood T cell repertoires in COVID-19. Donors of Cohort 3 who recovered were those that had two negative PCRs, clearance, or symptom resolution. Repertoires were generated with immunoSEQ multiplex PCR, while TCRdb's copy carries only in-frame clones and drops some. Among about 260,000 clones listed, approximately 90% were seen once. The clonotype comes from a woman aged 18-35 years who had recovered from COVID-19. Input material: PBMCs or T cells enriched from blood (not recorded which).

CDR3 DNA: TGCGCCAGCAGCTTGGGACATCGCTATGGCTACACCTTC. Translation: CASSLGHRYGYTF. J is TRBJ1-2 and V is TRBV5-1; no firm D call. The CDR3 consists of 13 residues. Germline V lookup: CDR1 SGHRS, CDR2 YFSETQ. V shed 0 bases and J shed 4 bases, with 7 bases lying between them.